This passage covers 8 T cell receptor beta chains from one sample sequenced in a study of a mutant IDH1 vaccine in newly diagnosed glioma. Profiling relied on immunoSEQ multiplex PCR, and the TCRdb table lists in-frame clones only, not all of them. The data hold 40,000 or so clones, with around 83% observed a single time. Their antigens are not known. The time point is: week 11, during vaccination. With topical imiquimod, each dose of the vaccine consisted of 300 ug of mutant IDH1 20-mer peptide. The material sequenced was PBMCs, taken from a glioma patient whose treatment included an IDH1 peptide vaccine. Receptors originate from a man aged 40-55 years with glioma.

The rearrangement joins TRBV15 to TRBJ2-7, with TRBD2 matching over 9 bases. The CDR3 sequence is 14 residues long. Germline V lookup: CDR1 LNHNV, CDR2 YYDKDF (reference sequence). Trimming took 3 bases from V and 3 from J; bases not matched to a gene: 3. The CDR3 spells CATSRAGGHYEQYF. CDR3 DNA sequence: TGTGCCACCAGCAGGGCGGGGGGGCACTACGAGCAGTACTTC.

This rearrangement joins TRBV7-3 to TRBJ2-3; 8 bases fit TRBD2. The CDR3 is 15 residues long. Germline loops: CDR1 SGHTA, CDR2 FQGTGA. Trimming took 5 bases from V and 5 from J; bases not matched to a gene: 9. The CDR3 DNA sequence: TGTGCCAGCAGCCGGGCGGGAGGCTCCGGAGATACGCAGTATTTT. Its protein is CASSRAGGSGDTQYF.

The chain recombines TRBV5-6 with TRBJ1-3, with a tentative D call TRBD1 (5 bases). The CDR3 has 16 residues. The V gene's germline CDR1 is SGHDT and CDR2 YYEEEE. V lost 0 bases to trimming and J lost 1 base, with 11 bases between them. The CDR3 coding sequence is TGTGCCAGCAGCTTGGGGGGGGACGGATCTGGAAACACCATATATTTT. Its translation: CASSLGGDGSGNTIYF.

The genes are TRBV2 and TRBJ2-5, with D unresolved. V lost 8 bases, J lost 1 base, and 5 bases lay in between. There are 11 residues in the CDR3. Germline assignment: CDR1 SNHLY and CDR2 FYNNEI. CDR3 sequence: CASGGQETQYF. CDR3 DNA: TGTGCCAGCGGCGGCCAAGAGACCCAGTACTTC.

The CDR3 protein is CASSLIPSYEQYF. CDR3 sequence (DNA): TGTGCCAGCAGCTTAATCCCATCCTACGAGCAGTACTTC. The chain carries TRBV5-6 and TRBJ2-7; D is undetermined. This CDR3 contains 13 residues. With 2 bases removed from V and 1 base from J, the gap between germline ends came to 7 bases. Per the germline V gene, CDR1 is SGHDT and CDR2 is YYEEEE. The whole variable domain, filled in from reference TRBV5-6 and TRBJ2-7, reads DAGVTQSPTHLIKTRGQQVTLRCSPKSGHDTVSWYQQALGQGPQFIFQYYEEEERQRGNFPDRFSGHQFPNYSSELNVNALLLGDSALYLCASSLIPSYEQYFGPGTRLTVT.

The CDR3, as DNA: TGCGCCAGCAGCCAAGAGTGGCAGAAAAACTATGGCTACACCTTC. Translation gives CASSQEWQKNYGYTF. This chain joins TRBV4-3 and TRBJ1-2; D ambiguous. The CDR3 length is 15 residues. Trimming shortened V by 0 bases and J by 2 bases, and 10 bases separated the two germline ends. Germline V gene sequence: CDR1 LGHNA, CDR2 YSLEER.

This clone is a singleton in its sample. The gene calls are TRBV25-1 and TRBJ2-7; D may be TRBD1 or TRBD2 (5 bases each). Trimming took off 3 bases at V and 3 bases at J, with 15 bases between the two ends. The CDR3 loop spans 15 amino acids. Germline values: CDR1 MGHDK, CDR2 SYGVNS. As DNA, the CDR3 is TGTGCCAGCAGTGATCCATCCGGGGCTGGCTACGAGCAGTACTTC. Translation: CASSDPSGAGYEQYF.

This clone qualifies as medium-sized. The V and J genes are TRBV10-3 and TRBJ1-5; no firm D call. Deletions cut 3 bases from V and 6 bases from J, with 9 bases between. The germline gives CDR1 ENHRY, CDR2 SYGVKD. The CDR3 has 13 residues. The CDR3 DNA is TGTGCCATCAGTGACCATGGACTTCAGCCCCAGCATTTT. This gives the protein CAISDHGLQPQHF.